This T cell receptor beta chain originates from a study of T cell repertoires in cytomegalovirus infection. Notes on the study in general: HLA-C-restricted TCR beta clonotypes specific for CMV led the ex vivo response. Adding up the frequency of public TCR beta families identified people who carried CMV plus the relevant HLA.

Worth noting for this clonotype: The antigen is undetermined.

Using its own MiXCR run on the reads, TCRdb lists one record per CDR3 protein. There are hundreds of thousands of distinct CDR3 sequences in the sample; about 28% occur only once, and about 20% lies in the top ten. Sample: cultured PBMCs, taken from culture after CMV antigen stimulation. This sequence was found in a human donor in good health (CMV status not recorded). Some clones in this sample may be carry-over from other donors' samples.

The CDR3 DNA is TGTGCCAGTAGTATCCCGACAGGGGATGGCACTGAAGCTTTCTTT. As protein: CASSIPTGDGTEAFF. This sequence joins TRBV19 and TRBJ1-1, with 8 bases lining up with TRBD1. The V gene's germline CDR1 is LNHDA and CDR2 SQIVND (reference sequence). After removal of 3 bases from V and 4 bases from J, the junction contained 7 bases not matched to a gene. CDR3 length equals 15 residues.